Following are 5 T cell receptor beta chains from one sample sequenced in a study of cytomegalovirus exposure and HLA in healthy donors. PCR involved 60 Vbeta and 13 Jbeta primers. Only in-frame clones appear in the TCRdb table, and some are missing; sequencing was by immunoSEQ multiplex PCR. In the table there are about 190,000 clones, less than 85% of which are singletons. Sequenced sample: PBMCs. These TCRs come from a man aged 25 to 40 in good health and CMV-seropositive.

CDR3 sequence (DNA): TGCGCCAGCAGCTTGACAGGGGCCCCGAGCTCCTACGAGCAGTACTTC. Translation: CASSLTGAPSSYEQYF. This rearrangement joins TRBV5-1 to TRBJ2-7, with 7 bases fitting TRBD1. The CDR3 length is 16 residues. Germline V gene data show CDR1 as SGHRS and CDR2 as YFSETQ. The trim removed 1 base at V and 0 bases at J, leaving 7 bases unmatched.

The V call is TRBV7-2, the J call TRBJ2-2, with D possibly matching TRBD1 (6 bases). The CDR3 covers 18 residues. The germline V gene has CDR1 SGHTA and CDR2 FQGNSA. V lost 3 bases and J lost 3, with 20 bases in between. As DNA, the CDR3 is TGTGCCAGCAGCTTCCCCGCCGGAGACAGGATCCACACCGGGGAGCTGTTTTTT. It is translated as CASSFPAGDRIHTGELFF. The whole variable domain, remainder taken from reference TRBV7-2 and TRBJ2-2, is GAGVSQSPSNKVTEKGKDVELRCDPISGHTALYWYRQSLGQGLEFLIYFQGNSAPDKSGLPSDRFSAERTGGSVSTLTIQRTQQEDSAVYLCASSFPAGDRIHTGELFFGEGSRLTVL.

The chain links TRBV19 to TRBJ2-1; D uncertain. The germline V and J ends were trimmed by 1 base and 4 bases, with 8 bases remaining between them. The CDR3 contains 14 residues. The germline CDR1 and CDR2 sequences are LNHDA and SQIVND (reference sequence). CDR3 DNA: TGTGCCAGTAGTATAGGTGGAGTTTACAATGAGCAGTTCTTC. This encodes CASSIGGVYNEQFF.

V gene TRBV6-4 combines with J gene TRBJ2-1; D remains ambiguous. Trimming pared 2 bases from V and 3 bases from J, leaving 8 bases between. The germline CDR1 and CDR2 sequences are MRHNA and SNTAGT. This CDR3 is built from 14 residues. The CDR3 DNA sequence: TGTGCCAGCAGTGACGTAGGCGGCTACAATGAGCAGTTCTTC. Amino acids: CASSDVGGYNEQFF.

The rearrangement joins TRBV2 to TRBJ2-5, with D possibly matching TRBD1 (5 bases). Germline V gene lookup returns CDR1 SNHLY and CDR2 FYNNEI. The V gene lost 2 bases and the J gene lost 0 bases, with 7 bases spanning the gap. CDR3 size: 14 residues. The CDR3 reads CASSEPRDQETQYF. As DNA, the CDR3 is TGTGCCAGCAGTGAACCCAGGGACCAAGAGACCCAGTACTTC.